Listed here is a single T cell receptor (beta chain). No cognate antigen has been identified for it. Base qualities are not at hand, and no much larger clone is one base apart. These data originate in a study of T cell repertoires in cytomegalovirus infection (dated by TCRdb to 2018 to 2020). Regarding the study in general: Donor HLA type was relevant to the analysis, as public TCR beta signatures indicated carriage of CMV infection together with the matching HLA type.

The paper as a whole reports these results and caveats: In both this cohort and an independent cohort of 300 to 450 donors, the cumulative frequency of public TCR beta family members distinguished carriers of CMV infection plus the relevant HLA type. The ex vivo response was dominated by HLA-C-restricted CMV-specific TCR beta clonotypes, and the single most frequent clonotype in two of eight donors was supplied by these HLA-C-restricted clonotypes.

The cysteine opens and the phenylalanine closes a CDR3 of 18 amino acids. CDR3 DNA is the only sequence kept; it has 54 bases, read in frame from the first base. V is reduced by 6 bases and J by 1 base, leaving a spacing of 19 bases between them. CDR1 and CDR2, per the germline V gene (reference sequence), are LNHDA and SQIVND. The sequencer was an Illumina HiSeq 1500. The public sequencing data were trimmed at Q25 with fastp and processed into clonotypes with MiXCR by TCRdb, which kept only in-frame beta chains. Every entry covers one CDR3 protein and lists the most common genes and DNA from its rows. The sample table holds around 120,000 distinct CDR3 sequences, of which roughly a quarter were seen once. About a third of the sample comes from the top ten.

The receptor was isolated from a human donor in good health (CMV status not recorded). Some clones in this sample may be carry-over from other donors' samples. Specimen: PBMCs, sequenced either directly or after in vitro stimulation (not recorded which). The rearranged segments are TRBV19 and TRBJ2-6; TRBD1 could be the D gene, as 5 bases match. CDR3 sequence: CASSPSRADFSGANVLTF. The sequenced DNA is TGTGCCAGTAGCCCGTCCAGGGCGGATTTTTCTGGGGCCAACGTCCTGACTTTC.